This TCR beta chain was identified during a study of technical replicates of blood from several donors. This CDR3 is 15 amino acids long. Germline-derived CDR1 and CDR2 are SGDLS and YYNGEE. The trim removed 2 bases at V and 6 bases at J, leaving 5 bases unmatched. Using immunoSEQ multiplex PCR, the repertoire was profiled, and TCRdb retains in-frame clones only, with some absent. The sample consists of over 55,000 clones, 70% to 90% of them appearing once. This TCR was sampled from a human donor in good health. Some clones in this sample may be carry-over from other donors' samples. The sequenced material came from PBMCs. The V gene is TRBV9, the J gene TRBJ2-3; 11 bases align to TRBD2. The chain's CDR3 is CASSVSGGAVDTQYF. DNA of the CDR3: TGTGCCAGCAGCGTTAGCGGGGGGGCCGTGGATACGCAGTATTTT.